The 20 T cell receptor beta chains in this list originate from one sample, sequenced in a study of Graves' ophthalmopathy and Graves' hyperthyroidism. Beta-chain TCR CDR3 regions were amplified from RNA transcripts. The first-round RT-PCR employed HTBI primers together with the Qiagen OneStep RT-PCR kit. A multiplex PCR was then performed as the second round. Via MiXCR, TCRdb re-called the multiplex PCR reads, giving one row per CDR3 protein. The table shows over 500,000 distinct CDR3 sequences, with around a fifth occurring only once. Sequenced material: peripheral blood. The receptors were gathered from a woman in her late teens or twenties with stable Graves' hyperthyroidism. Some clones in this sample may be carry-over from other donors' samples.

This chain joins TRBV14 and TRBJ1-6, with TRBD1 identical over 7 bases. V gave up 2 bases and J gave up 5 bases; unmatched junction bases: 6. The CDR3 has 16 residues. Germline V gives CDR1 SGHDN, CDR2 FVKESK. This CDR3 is CASSQQQGRHNSPLHF. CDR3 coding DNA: TGTGCCAGCAGCCAACAACAGGGGAGGCATAATTCACCCCTCCACTTT.

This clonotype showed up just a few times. DNA for the CDR3: TGTGCCAGCAGCCAAGAGGGTCTATACGAGCAGTACTTC. This encodes CASSQEGLYEQYF. The J gene is TRBJ2-7, the V gene TRBV3-1, with D unresolved. V dropped 0 bases and J dropped 4 bases, with 7 bases sitting between them. This CDR3 comprises 13 residues. The germline V gene has CDR1 LGHDT and CDR2 YNNKEL (reference sequence).

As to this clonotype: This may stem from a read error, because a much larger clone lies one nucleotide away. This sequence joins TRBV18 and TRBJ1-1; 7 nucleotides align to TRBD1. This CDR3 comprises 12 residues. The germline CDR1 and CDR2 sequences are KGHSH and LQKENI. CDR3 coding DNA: TGTGCCAGCTCACTTCGACAGGGTGAAGCTTGCTTT. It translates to CASSLRQGEACF. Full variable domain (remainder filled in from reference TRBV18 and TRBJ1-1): NAGVMQNPRHLVRRRGQEARLRCSPMKGHSHVYWYRQLPEEGLKFMVYLQKENIIDESGMPKERFSAEFPKEGPSILRIQQVVRGDSAAYFCASSLRQGEACFGQGTRLTVV.

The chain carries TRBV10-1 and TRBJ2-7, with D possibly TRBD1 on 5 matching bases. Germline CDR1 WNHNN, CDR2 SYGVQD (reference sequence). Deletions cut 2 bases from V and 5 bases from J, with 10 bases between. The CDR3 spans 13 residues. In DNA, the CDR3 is TGCGCCAGCAGTGAGCCAGGGCTAGACGAGCAGTACTTC. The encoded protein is CASSEPGLDEQYF.

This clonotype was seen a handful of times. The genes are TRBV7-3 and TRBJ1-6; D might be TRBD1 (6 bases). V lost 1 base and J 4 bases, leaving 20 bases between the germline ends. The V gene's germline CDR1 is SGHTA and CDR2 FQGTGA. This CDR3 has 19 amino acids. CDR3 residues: CASSLRGTGKAPYNSPLHF. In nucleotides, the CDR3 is TGTGCCAGCAGCTTAAGAGGCACAGGGAAGGCCCCTTATAATTCACCCCTCCACTTT.

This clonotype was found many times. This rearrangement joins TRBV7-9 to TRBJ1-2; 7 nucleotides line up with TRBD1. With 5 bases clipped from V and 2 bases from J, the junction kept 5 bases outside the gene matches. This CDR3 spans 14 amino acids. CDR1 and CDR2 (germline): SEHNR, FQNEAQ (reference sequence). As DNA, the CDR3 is TGTGCCAGCAGCCTAACGACAGGGAACTATGGCTACACCTTC. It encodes CASSLTTGNYGYTF.

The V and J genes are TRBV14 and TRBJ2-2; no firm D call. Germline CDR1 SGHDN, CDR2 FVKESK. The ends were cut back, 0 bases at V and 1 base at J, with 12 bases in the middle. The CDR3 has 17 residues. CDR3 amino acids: CASSQDSFSGNTGELFF. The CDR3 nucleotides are TGTGCCAGCAGCCAAGACTCCTTCTCGGGGAACACCGGGGAGCTGTTTTTT.

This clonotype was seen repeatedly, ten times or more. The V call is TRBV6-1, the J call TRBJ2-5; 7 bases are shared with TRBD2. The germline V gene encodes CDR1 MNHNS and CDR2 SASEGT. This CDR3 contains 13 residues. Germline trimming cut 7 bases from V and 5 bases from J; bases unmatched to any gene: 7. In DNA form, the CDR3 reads TGTGCCAGCAAGCGGGGCGACCCCGAGACCCAGTACTTC. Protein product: CASKRGDPETQYF.

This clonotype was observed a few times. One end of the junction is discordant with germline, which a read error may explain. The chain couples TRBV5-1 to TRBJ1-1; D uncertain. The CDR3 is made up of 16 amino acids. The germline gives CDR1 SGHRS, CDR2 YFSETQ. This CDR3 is CASSLTVFPMNTEACF. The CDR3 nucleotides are TGCGCCAGCAGCTTGACGGTGTTCCCTATGAACACTGAAGCTTGCTTT.

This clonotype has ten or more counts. CDR3: CASSHDPNTGELFF. CDR3 coding DNA: TGTGCCAGCAGCCATGACCCCAACACCGGGGAGCTGTTTTTT. The chain carries TRBV5-4 and TRBJ2-2, with D unclear. This CDR3 region has 14 residues. Trimming took 4 bases from V and 2 from J, leaving 9 bases between them. Per germline, CDR1 SGHNT and CDR2 YYREEE (reference sequence).

As DNA, the CDR3 is TGTGCCACCCACAGGGACTCCTATAATTCACCCCTCCACTTT. This translates into CATHRDSYNSPLHF. This sequence joins TRBV7-2 and TRBJ1-6; a weak D match, TRBD1 (6 bases). The germline V gene has CDR1 SGHTA and CDR2 FQGNSA. The CDR3 runs to 14 residues. Between the trimmed V and J ends, which lost 10 bases and 0 bases, there was a span of 10 bases.

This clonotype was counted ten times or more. The CDR3 loop reads CASSPSGSGITYEQYF. The CDR3 DNA is TGTGCCAGCAGCCCCAGTGGTAGCGGGATAACCTACGAGCAGTACTTC. The chain combines TRBV5-4 with TRBJ2-7; 8 nucleotides match TRBD2. The V gene end was trimmed by 4 bases and the J gene end by 2 bases; junction bases not matched to a gene: 11. The CDR3 is 16 amino acids. CDR1 is SGHNT and CDR2 is YYREEE in the germline V gene (reference sequence).

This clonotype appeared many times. The CDR3 region is CASSQGENTEAFF. The CDR3 DNA reads TGTGCCAGCAGTCAGGGCGAGAACACTGAAGCTTTCTTT. This rearrangement joins TRBV2 to TRBJ1-1; the D gene is possibly TRBD1 (5 bases). Germline values: CDR1 SNHLY, CDR2 FYNNEI. The ends were cut back, 5 bases at V and 1 base at J, with 8 bases in the middle. The CDR3 loop spans 13 amino acids.

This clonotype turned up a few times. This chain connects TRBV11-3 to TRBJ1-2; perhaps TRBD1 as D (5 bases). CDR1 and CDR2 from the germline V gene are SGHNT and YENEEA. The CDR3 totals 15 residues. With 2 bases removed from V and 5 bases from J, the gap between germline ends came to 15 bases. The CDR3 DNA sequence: TGTGCCAGCAGCTTAAACGGGCAGGGCCAATATGGCTACACCTTC. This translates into CASSLNGQGQYGYTF.

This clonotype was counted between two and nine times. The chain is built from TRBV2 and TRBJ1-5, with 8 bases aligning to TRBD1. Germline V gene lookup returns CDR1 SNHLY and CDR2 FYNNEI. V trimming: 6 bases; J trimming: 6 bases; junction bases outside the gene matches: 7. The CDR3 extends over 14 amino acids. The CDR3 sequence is CASRRTGFGQPQHF. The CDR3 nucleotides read TGTGCCAGCAGGCGGACAGGGTTTGGTCAGCCCCAGCATTTT.

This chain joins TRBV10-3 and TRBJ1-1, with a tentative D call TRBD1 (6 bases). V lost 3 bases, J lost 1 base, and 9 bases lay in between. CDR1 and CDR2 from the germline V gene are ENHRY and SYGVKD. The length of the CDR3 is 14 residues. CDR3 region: CAISEWTENTEAFF. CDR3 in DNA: TGTGCCATCAGTGAATGGACAGAGAACACTGAAGCTTTCTTT.

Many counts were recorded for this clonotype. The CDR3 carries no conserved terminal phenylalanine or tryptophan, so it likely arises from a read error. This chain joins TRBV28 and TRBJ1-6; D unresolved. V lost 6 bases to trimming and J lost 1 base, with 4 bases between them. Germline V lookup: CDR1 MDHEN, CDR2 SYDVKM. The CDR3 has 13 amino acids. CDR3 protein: CASRRSYNSPLHS. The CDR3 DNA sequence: TGTGCCAGCAGGCGGTCCTATAATTCACCCCTCCACTCT.

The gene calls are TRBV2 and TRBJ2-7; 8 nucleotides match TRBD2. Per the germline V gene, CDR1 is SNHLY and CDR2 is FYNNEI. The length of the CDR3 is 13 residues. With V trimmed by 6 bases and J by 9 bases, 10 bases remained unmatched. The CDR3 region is CASSERGFNGQYF. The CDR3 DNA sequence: TGTGCCAGCAGCGAGCGGGGGTTCAACGGGCAGTACTTC. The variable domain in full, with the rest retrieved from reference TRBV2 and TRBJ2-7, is EPEVTQTPSHQVTQMGQEVILRCVPISNHLYFYWYRQILGQKVEFLVSFYNNEISEKSEIFDDQFSVERPDGSNFTLKIRSTKLEDSAMYFCASSERGFNGQYFGPGTRLTVT.

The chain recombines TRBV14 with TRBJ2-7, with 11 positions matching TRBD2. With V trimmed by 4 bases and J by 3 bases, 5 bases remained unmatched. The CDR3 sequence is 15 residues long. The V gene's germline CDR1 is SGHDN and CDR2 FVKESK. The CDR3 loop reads CASSRPTSGNYEQYF. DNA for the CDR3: TGTGCCAGCAGCCGCCCGACTAGCGGGAACTACGAGCAGTACTTC.

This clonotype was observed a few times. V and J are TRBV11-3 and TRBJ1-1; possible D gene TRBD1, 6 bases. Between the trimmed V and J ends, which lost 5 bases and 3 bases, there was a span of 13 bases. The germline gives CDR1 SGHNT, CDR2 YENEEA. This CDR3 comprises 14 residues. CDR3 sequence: CASSEGHADTEAFF. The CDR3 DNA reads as TGTGCCAGCAGCGAGGGACATGCGGACACTGAAGCTTTCTTT.